Listed here are 32 T cell receptor beta chains from one sample, sequenced in a study of blood T cell repertoires in COVID-19. The assay was immunoSEQ multiplex PCR, and TCRdb's table has in-frame clones only and misses some. The sample lists some 280,000 clones, roughly 90% occurring once. Sequencing was done on a sample of peripheral blood. These receptors were taken from a woman aged 25 to 39 with active or convalescent COVID-19.

The gene calls are TRBV23-1 and TRBJ2-7, with D uncertain. TRBV23-1 is annotated as an ORF whose role is uncertain. The CDR3 totals 16 residues. The V and J ends lost 0 bases and 2 bases respectively, with 14 bases between them. CDR3 nucleotides: TGCGCCAGCAGTCAATCGAGGCAGAGTTCAGCCTACGAGCAGTACTTC. Its translation is CASSQSRQSSAYEQYF.

The chain has TRBV11-3 and TRBJ1-1, with no clear D. The CDR3 is 13 residues long. V shed 5 bases and J shed 3 bases, with 10 bases lying between them. The germline gives CDR1 SGHNT, CDR2 YENEEA. Here the CDR3 DNA reads TGTGCCAGCAGCCGTGGAGAAGACACTGAAGCTTTCTTT. Protein sequence: CASSRGEDTEAFF.

The V and J genes are TRBV2 and TRBJ1-2, with no clear D. Per germline, CDR1 SNHLY and CDR2 FYNNEI. V shed 6 bases and J shed 0 bases, with 17 bases lying between them. This CDR3 comprises 16 residues. The CDR3 region is CASRGIPDWTNYGYTF. CDR3 sequence (DNA): TGTGCCAGCAGGGGGATCCCGGACTGGACTAACTATGGCTACACCTTC. Full variable domain (outside the CDR3, taken from reference TRBV2 and TRBJ1-2): EPEVTQTPSHQVTQMGQEVILRCVPISNHLYFYWYRQILGQKVEFLVSFYNNEISEKSEIFDDQFSVERPDGSNFTLKIRSTKLEDSAMYFCASRGIPDWTNYGYTFGSGTRLTVV.

The chain couples TRBV5-3 to TRBJ1-5; maybe TRBD1 (6 bases). TRBV5-3 is reported as an ORF; its role is uncertain. V was pared by 1 base and J by 6 bases, with 20 bases between. The CDR3 is 17 residues long. The CDR3 loop is CARSLPNWYREGQPQHF. DNA of the CDR3: TGTGCCAGAAGCTTGCCAAACTGGTACAGGGAGGGTCAGCCCCAGCATTTT.

This clone showed up just once. The chain couples TRBV18 to TRBJ1-1; the match to TRBD1 covers 10 bases. CDR1 and CDR2 from the germline V gene are KGHSH and LQKENI. Trimming cost V 6 bases and J 3 bases; bases outside gene matches: 7. The CDR3 sequence is 15 residues long. The CDR3 is CASSLTGTGDTEAFF. The CDR3 nucleotides read TGTGCCAGCTCCCTCACCGGGACAGGGGACACTGAAGCTTTCTTT.

The chain combines TRBV19 with TRBJ1-2; 9 bases align to TRBD1. Germline CDR1 is LNHDA and CDR2 is SQIVND (reference sequence). V lost 5 bases and J lost 6; bases outside the gene matches: 10. CDR3 length equals 15 residues. This CDR3 is CASSLLLGQGDGYTF. The CDR3, as DNA: TGTGCCAGTAGTTTACTGTTGGGACAGGGAGATGGCTACACCTTC.

The chain combines TRBV5-8 with TRBJ1-5, with TRBD1 matching 9 bases. V gave up 6 bases and J gave up 0 bases; unmatched junction bases: 7. The CDR3 totals 16 residues. The germline V gene encodes CDR1 SGHTS and CDR2 YDEGEE. The CDR3 DNA follows: TGTGCCAGCACCAAACAGGGGGCGCGTAGCAATCAGCCCCAGCATTTT. It encodes CASTKQGARSNQPQHF.

The chain recombines TRBV28 with TRBJ2-7; D may be TRBD2 (6 bases). Germline values: CDR1 MDHEN, CDR2 SYDVKM. With 4 bases removed from V and 7 bases from J, the gap between germline ends came to 14 bases. The CDR3 contains 13 residues. In DNA form, the CDR3 reads TGTGCCAGCAGTTCGGACTACCTTGAGGAGCAGTACTTC. Amino acids: CASSSDYLEEQYF.

The chain links TRBV6-6 to TRBJ1-6; maybe TRBD1 (6 bases). Germline V gene sequence: CDR1 MNHNY, CDR2 SVGAGI (reference sequence). The CDR3 is 13 amino acids. V was pared by 5 bases and J by 7 bases, with 9 bases between. The CDR3 DNA is TGTGCCAGCAGTCAGGACAGCAATTCACCCCTCCACTTT. Its protein product is CASSQDSNSPLHF.

Only one count was recorded for this clone. V is TRBV7-8 and J is TRBJ1-1; D ambiguous. The length of the CDR3 is 14 residues. In germline, CDR1 is SGHVS, CDR2 FQNEAQ. Trimming took 5 bases from V and 0 from J, leaving 10 bases between them. This CDR3 is CASSRAGMNTEAFF. The DNA of the CDR3 is TGTGCCAGCAGCCGGGCGGGAATGAACACTGAAGCTTTCTTT.

V is TRBV4-3 and J is TRBJ1-5, with TRBD1 matching over 9 bases. Germline CDR1 is LGHNA and CDR2 is YSLEER. This CDR3 region has 19 residues. With 4 bases clipped from V and 6 bases from J, the junction kept 19 bases outside the gene matches. In DNA form, the CDR3 reads TGCGCCAGCAGCCCTACCCTGGGAACAGGGGGCGCTTCTTCTCAGCCCCAGCATTTT. This encodes CASSPTLGTGGASSQPQHF.

V is TRBV7-2 and J is TRBJ1-2, with 9 bases aligning to TRBD1. Germline V gene data show CDR1 as SGHTA and CDR2 as FQGNSA. With V trimmed by 4 bases and J by 5 bases, 11 bases remained unmatched. The CDR3 has 16 residues. The chain's CDR3 is CASSSNPGQGRYGYTF. The CDR3 nucleotides read TGTGCCAGCAGCTCGAATCCGGGACAGGGTCGTTATGGCTACACCTTC.

V gene TRBV6-6 combines with J gene TRBJ2-5; tentative D call: TRBD2 (6 bases). In germline, CDR1 is MNHNY, CDR2 SVGAGI (reference sequence). Trimming pared 2 bases from V and 5 bases from J, leaving 6 bases between. This CDR3 is 12 amino acids long. The CDR3 loop reads CASSYGRETQYF. Written as DNA, the CDR3 is TGTGCCAGCAGTTACGGGAGGGAGACCCAGTACTTC.

This CDR3 reads CASSLPPGGYTF. As DNA, the CDR3 is TGTGCCAGCAGTTTACCGCCGGGGGGCTACACCTTC. The rearrangement joins TRBV28 to TRBJ1-2; D is ambiguous. CDR1 and CDR2 (germline): MDHEN, SYDVKM. Deletions cut 2 bases from V and 8 bases from J, with 9 bases between. This CDR3 has 12 amino acids.

The rearrangement uses TRBV5-6 and TRBJ2-7; maybe TRBD1 (6 bases). CDR1 and CDR2 from the germline V gene are SGHDT and YYEEEE. The germline V and J ends were trimmed by 4 bases and 5 bases, with 13 bases remaining between them. The CDR3 consists of 13 residues. The CDR3 here is CASSADAGDEQYF. The CDR3 nucleotides are TGTGCCAGCAGCGCAGACGCAGGGGACGAGCAGTACTTC. Together with reference TRBV5-6 and TRBJ2-7, the CDR3 gives the full variable domain: DAGVTQSPTHLIKTRGQQVTLRCSPKSGHDTVSWYQQALGQGPQFIFQYYEEEERQRGNFPDRFSGHQFPNYSSELNVNALLLGDSALYLCASSADAGDEQYFGPGTRLTVT.

This clone was recorded only once. The chain employs TRBV28 and TRBJ1-2, with 9 bases that match TRBD1. Trimming removed 2 bases from V and 4 bases from J; junction bases left unmatched: 5. CDR1 and CDR2 from the germline V gene are MDHEN and SYDVKM. CDR3 length: 15 residues. The CDR3 sequence is CASSLVDRGTYGYTF. CDR3 sequence (DNA): TGTGCCAGCAGTTTAGTGGACAGGGGAACCTATGGCTACACCTTC.

The chain couples TRBV6-5 to TRBJ1-2, with D maybe TRBD1 (5 bases). The V end was cut by 2 bases, the J end by 4 bases, with 8 bases between. Germline CDR1 MNHEY, CDR2 SVGAGI. This CDR3 has 13 amino acids. This CDR3 is CASSYSRAYGYTF. The CDR3 region has the DNA TGTGCCAGCAGTTACAGCAGGGCCTATGGCTACACCTTC.

CDR3 sequence reads: CASSPRQPSYNEQFF. The DNA for the CDR3 is TGTGCCAGCAGTCCAAGACAGCCCTCCTACAATGAGCAGTTCTTC. The chain employs TRBV2 and TRBJ2-1; TRBD1 might be the D (5 bases). This CDR3 is built from 15 residues. Trimming pared 5 bases from V and 0 bases from J, leaving 11 bases between. Per germline, CDR1 SNHLY and CDR2 FYNNEI.

The genes are TRBV7-8 and TRBJ1-1; TRBD1 aligns across 7 bases. Germline CDR1 is SGHVS and CDR2 is FQNEAQ. The trim removed 1 base at V and 7 bases at J, leaving 3 bases unmatched. CDR3 length: 13 residues. CDR3 sequence reads: CASSLGTGSEAFF. In DNA, the CDR3 is TGTGCCAGCAGCTTAGGGACAGGAAGTGAAGCTTTCTTT.

The count of this clone is one. This sequence joins TRBV11-3 and TRBJ2-7; TRBD2 is a possible D gene (6 bases). The germline V gene has CDR1 SGHNT and CDR2 YENEEA. This CDR3 has 15 residues. V was pared by 2 bases and J by 7 bases, with 18 bases between. The CDR3 coding sequence is TGTGCCAGCAGCTTACAGGGACTCACCGCTGGGGAGCAGTACTTC. As protein: CASSLQGLTAGEQYF.

The chain carries TRBV6-6 and TRBJ1-1; 8 bases map to TRBD1. This CDR3 has 15 amino acids. Germline CDR1 MNHNY, CDR2 SVGAGI (reference sequence). After removal of 4 bases from V and 2 bases from J, the junction contained 6 bases not matched to a gene. Here the CDR3 DNA reads TGTGCCAGCAGTTTCCGGACAGGGCGCAACACTGAAGCTTTCTTT. This encodes CASSFRTGRNTEAFF.

The genes are TRBV28 and TRBJ1-2, with a weak D call TRBD1 (6 bases). The CDR3 totals 14 residues. Germline V gives CDR1 MDHEN, CDR2 SYDVKM. V gave up 6 bases and J gave up 8 bases, with 19 bases separating them. The CDR3 region is CASSQGTRSGGYTF. DNA of the CDR3: TGTGCCAGCAGCCAAGGGACACGAAGCGGCGGCTACACCTTC.

This clone was picked up a small number of times. V gene TRBV4-2 combines with J gene TRBJ1-1, with TRBD1 matching 7 bases. V shed 0 bases, J shed 1 base, and the junction held 14 bases outside the gene matches. This CDR3 region has 19 residues. CDR1 LGHNA and CDR2 YNFKEQ come from the germline V gene. The CDR3 loop is CASSQDPGGRMVSNTEAFF. CDR3 coding DNA: TGTGCCAGCAGCCAAGATCCAGGGGGAAGGATGGTGTCGAACACTGAAGCTTTCTTT.

The V call is TRBV4-3, the J call TRBJ1-6, with 8 positions matching TRBD1. Germline CDR1 and CDR2: LGHNA and YSLEER. The CDR3 has 15 residues. V was clipped by 0 bases and J by 10 bases; unmatched bases: 5. The chain's CDR3 is CASSQEGQGRSPLHF. CDR3 sequence (DNA): TGCGCCAGCAGCCAAGAAGGACAGGGAAGATCACCCCTCCACTTT.

The chain joins TRBV29-1 to TRBJ2-3, with D maybe TRBD1 (5 bases). The CDR3 consists of 16 residues. The germline CDR1 and CDR2 sequences are SQVTM and ANQGSEA. V shed 5 bases and J shed 0 bases, with 18 bases lying between them. The CDR3 sequence is CSVWGSKGNSTDTQYF. The CDR3 DNA sequence: TGCAGCGTTTGGGGCAGTAAGGGCAATAGCACAGATACGCAGTATTTT.

The V call is TRBV6-6, the J call TRBJ2-2, with 8 bases fitting TRBD1. The germline gives CDR1 MNHNY, CDR2 SVGAGI (reference sequence). The J segment lost 6 bases and the V segment lost 4 bases, leaving 4 bases of the junction unmatched. The CDR3 totals 14 residues. CDR3 sequence (DNA): TGTGCCAGCAGTTCGACAGGGGCCGCCGGGGAGCTGTTTTTT. Translating it yields CASSSTGAAGELFF.

Remarks on this clone: Mismatch with germline at one junction end may stem from a read error. The rearrangement links TRBV6-5 to TRBJ1-6; D is perhaps TRBD1 (5 bases). The V gene's germline CDR1 is MNHEY and CDR2 SVGAGI. This CDR3 has 16 amino acids. As DNA, the CDR3 is TGTGCCAGCAGCTACTTAGGGACTGGGGATAATTCACCCCTCCACTTT. Residues: CASSYLGTGDNSPLHF.

The chain is built from TRBV5-1 and TRBJ1-2; D unresolved. The CDR3 runs to 13 residues. Germline V gene data show CDR1 as SGHRS and CDR2 as YFSETQ. V shed 1 base and J shed 3 bases, with 7 bases lying between them. Written as DNA, the CDR3 is TGCGCCAGCAGCTTGCAGGTAGACTATGGCTACACCTTC. Encoded protein: CASSLQVDYGYTF.

CDR3 protein: CASSQAESAGQSQQFF. CDR3 DNA sequence: TGCGCCAGCAGCCAAGCCGAATCTGCGGGACAGAGTCAGCAGTTCTTC. The rearrangement uses TRBV4-1 and TRBJ2-1; D possibly corresponds to TRBD1 (7 bases). Between the trimmed V and J ends, which lost 1 base and 11 bases, there was a span of 21 bases. Germline CDR1 reads MGHRA; CDR2 reads YSYEKL. The CDR3 sequence is 16 residues long.

CDR3 sequence reads: CASSLLAGGGTGELFF. In DNA form, the CDR3 reads TGTGCCAGCAGTTTATTGGCGGGGGGCGGCACCGGGGAGCTGTTTTTT. The chain joins TRBV27 to TRBJ2-2; TRBD2 agrees at 8 bases. With 1 base clipped from V and 4 bases from J, the junction kept 5 bases outside the gene matches. This CDR3 is built from 16 residues. CDR1 is MNHEY and CDR2 is SMNVEV in the germline V gene (reference sequence).

V and J are TRBV7-3 and TRBJ1-1; D is unresolved. CDR3 length equals 15 residues. Germline V gene lookup returns CDR1 SGHTA and CDR2 FQGTGA. Trimming took off 1 base at V and 0 bases at J, with 9 bases between the two ends. The CDR3 loop reads CASSLIGDLNTEAFF. CDR3 in DNA: TGTGCCAGCAGCTTAATAGGAGACTTGAACACTGAAGCTTTCTTT.

The chain combines TRBV3-1 (or the pseudogene TRBV3-2) with TRBJ1-1, with TRBD1 as a possible D gene (6 bases). The CDR3 extends over 15 amino acids. CDR1 is LGHDT, CDR2 YNNKEL, per germline (reference sequence). V was shortened by 2 bases and J by 1 base, with 11 bases between the two germline ends. The CDR3 DNA sequence: TGTGCCAGCAGCCAAATGCGGACAGCGAACACTGAAGCTTTCTTT. This sequence encodes CASSQMRTANTEAFF.